The 25 T cell receptor beta chains below come from one sample, sequenced in a study of T cells in narcolepsy. Repertoires were generated with immunoSEQ multiplex PCR, while TCRdb's copy carries only in-frame clones and drops some. The table lists about 27,000 clones, approximately 78% of them singletons. Sequenced sample: CD45RA- memory CD4+ T cells from PBMCs. These receptors all stem from a human donor with narcolepsy.

Concerning this clone: Other DNA sequences from this sample encode an identical CDR3 as well. The genes are TRBV6-5 and TRBJ1-1; 8 nucleotides align to TRBD1. Germline values: CDR1 MNHEY, CDR2 SVGAGI. CDR3 length: 14 amino acids. V shed 6 bases and J 4 bases; nucleotides not matched to a gene: 7. The DNA for the CDR3 is TGTGCCAGCAGGGACAGGGCGTTGAGCACTGAAGCTTTCTTT. Translated: CASRDRALSTEAFF.

This sequence joins TRBV29-1 and TRBJ1-2, with 7 nucleotides matching TRBD1. The V gene end was trimmed by 3 bases and the J gene end by 10 bases; junction bases not matched to a gene: 8. The CDR3 extends over 12 amino acids. The V gene's germline CDR1 is SQVTM and CDR2 ANQGSEA. CDR3 sequence: CSVDRTGDPYTF. CDR3 sequence (DNA): TGCAGCGTTGACCGAACAGGGGATCCCTACACCTTC.

Concerning this clone: This CDR3 is also generated by other DNA sequences in the sample. This chain uses TRBV12-5 with TRBJ2-3; TRBD2 might be the D (6 bases). The CDR3 consists of 14 residues. Germline V gives CDR1 LGHNT, CDR2 FRNRAP. The V end was cut by 6 bases, the J end by 5 bases, with 15 bases between. The CDR3 loop is CASGEGSSRDTQYF. The CDR3, as DNA: TGTGCTAGTGGGGAGGGGTCTTCGAGAGATACGCAGTATTTT. The whole variable domain, filled in from reference TRBV12-5 and TRBJ2-3, reads DARVTQTPRHKVTEMGQEVTMRCQPILGHNTVFWYRQTMMQGLELLAYFRNRAPLDDSGMPKDRFSAEMPDATLATLKIQPSEPRDSAVYFCASGEGSSRDTQYFGPGTRLTVL.

This clone turned up a few times. CDR3 residues: CASSYFATNEKLFF. The CDR3 bases are TGTGCCAGCAGTTACTTTGCAACTAATGAAAAACTGTTTTTT. The chain has TRBV6-5 and TRBJ1-4; D call uncertain. V was clipped by 1 base and J by 0 bases, with 3 bases between them. Germline assignment: CDR1 MNHEY and CDR2 SVGAGI. This CDR3 is built from 14 residues.

V usage is TRBV18 and J usage is TRBJ1-1; no reliable D call. The CDR3 consists of 12 residues. Germline V lookup: CDR1 KGHSH, CDR2 LQKENI. V was shortened by 3 bases and J by 8 bases, with 10 bases between the two germline ends. This chain's CDR3 is CASSPDAREAFF. In nucleotides, the CDR3 is TGTGCCAGCTCACCCGACGCGAGGGAAGCTTTCTTT.

V gene TRBV21-1 combines with J gene TRBJ2-3; TRBD1 is taken as the D call from the table, unchecked against the DNA. TRBV21-1 is a listed pseudogene. This CDR3 is built from 17 residues. The CDR3 loop reads CASSKERGRGITDTQYF. Here the CDR3 DNA reads TGTGCCAGCAGCAAAGAGAGAGGCAGGGGGATCACAGATACGCAGTATTTT.

V and J are TRBV30 and TRBJ2-3; the match to TRBD2 covers 11 bases. Germline V gene sequence: CDR1 GTSNPN, CDR2 SVGIG (reference sequence). Trimming at V came to 2 bases and at J to 4 bases, leaving 2 bases not matched to a gene. The CDR3 is 14 residues long. The CDR3 bases are TGTGCCTGGAGTTCGGGACTAGCGGCAGATACGCAGTATTTT. Encoded protein: CAWSSGLAADTQYF.

This clone has just one count. The genes are TRBV5-5 and TRBJ2-3; D ambiguous. CDR3 size: 13 residues. V lost 0 bases, J lost 4 bases, and 6 bases lay in between. CDR1 SGHKS and CDR2 YYEKEE come from the germline V gene (reference sequence). The DNA of the CDR3 is TGTGCCAGCAGCTTGGCGGCCGCAGATACGCAGTATTTT. Translated: CASSLAAADTQYF.

This clone appeared a few times. This rearrangement joins TRBV4-1 to TRBJ2-7; D is unclear. The ends were cut back, 0 bases at V and 0 bases at J, with 6 bases in the middle. This CDR3 region has 14 residues. CDR1 is MGHRA and CDR2 is YSYEKL in the germline V gene. CDR3 in amino acids: CASSQDMVSYEQYF. The CDR3, as DNA: TGCGCCAGCAGCCAAGATATGGTCTCCTACGAGCAGTACTTC.

The V and J genes are TRBV27 and TRBJ2-6; TRBD1 matches 10 bases. V was clipped by 7 bases and J by 2 bases; unmatched bases: 11. The CDR3 is 18 residues long. Germline V gene lookup returns CDR1 MNHEY and CDR2 SMNVEV (reference sequence). The CDR3 reads CASKTHGQGVTGANVLTF. CDR3 nucleotide sequence: TGTGCCAGCAAAACCCATGGACAGGGGGTAACTGGGGCCAACGTCCTGACTTTC.

This clone was seen once. This sequence joins TRBV7-2 and TRBJ2-1; a weak D match, TRBD1 (6 bases). The V gene lost 4 bases and the J gene lost 7 bases, with 23 bases spanning the gap. Germline loops: CDR1 SGHTA, CDR2 FQGNSA. This CDR3 contains 17 residues. CDR3 coding DNA: TGTGCCAGCAGCTCCAGGGGTCAGGGAATGTTGGGAAATGAGCAGTTCTTC. Translated: CASSSRGQGMLGNEQFF.

The genes are TRBV19 and TRBJ2-1; D not resolved. CDR3 length equals 13 residues. Germline V lookup: CDR1 LNHDA, CDR2 SQIVND (reference sequence). Deletions cut 1 base from V and 7 bases from J, with 8 bases between. Written as DNA, the CDR3 is TGTGCCAGTAGTATAGGACAAGCTAATGAGCAGTTCTTC. This translates into CASSIGQANEQFF.

V gene TRBV6-4 combines with J gene TRBJ2-7; TRBD2 aligns across 9 bases. CDR1 is MRHNA, CDR2 SNTAGT, per germline. Trimming cost V 11 bases and J 0 bases; bases outside gene matches: 17. There are 17 residues in the CDR3. CDR3 sequence (DNA): TGTGCCGCAGGTAAAGGAGCAGCGGGGGGAAGCTCCTACGAGCAGTACTTC. Its protein is CAAGKGAAGGSSYEQYF.

The rearrangement links TRBV7-3 to TRBJ2-1, with 12 bases aligning to TRBD2. The CDR3 runs 18 residues. V shed 3 bases, J shed 1 base, and the junction held 7 bases outside the gene matches. Germline CDR1 is SGHTA and CDR2 is FQGTGA. The CDR3 here is CASSFLGLAGESYNEQFF. DNA of the CDR3: TGTGCCAGCAGCTTCCTGGGACTAGCGGGTGAATCCTACAATGAGCAGTTCTTC. The full variable domain, its missing parts supplied by reference TRBV7-3 and TRBJ2-1, is GAGVSQTPSNKVTEKGKYVELRCDPISGHTALYWYRQSLGQGPEFLIYFQGTGAADDSGLPNDRFFAVRPEGSVSTLKIQRTERGDSAVYLCASSFLGLAGESYNEQFFGPGTRLTVL.

This clone has just a few counts. The rearrangement links TRBV19 to TRBJ2-2; D unresolved. V was clipped by 3 bases and J by 1 base, with 6 bases between them. Germline CDR1 reads LNHDA; CDR2 reads SQIVND (reference sequence). The CDR3 has 14 residues. The CDR3 region has the DNA TGTGCCAGTAGTATTCGCAGGAACACCGGGGAGCTGTTTTTT. It yields the protein CASSIRRNTGELFF.

This chain links TRBV7-9 with TRBJ2-2; D not resolved. V dropped 2 bases and J dropped 6 bases, with 7 bases sitting between them. The length of the CDR3 is 13 residues. Germline CDR1 is SEHNR and CDR2 is FQNEAQ (reference sequence). The DNA of the CDR3 is TGTGCCAGCAGCTTACCGGTAGCCGGGGAGCTGTTTTTT. It encodes CASSLPVAGELFF.

In DNA, the CDR3 is TGTGCCAGCTCACCTACAGGATCCCCCAACAGTGGCTACACCTTC. This codes for CASSPTGSPNSGYTF. This chain links TRBV18 with TRBJ1-2, with TRBD1 as a possible D gene (5 bases). V was shortened by 3 bases and J by 7 bases, with 18 bases between the two germline ends. CDR3 length: 15 residues. The germline V gene encodes CDR1 KGHSH and CDR2 LQKENI.

This clone was counted once. The rearrangement links TRBV18 to TRBJ1-2; D might be TRBD1 (5 bases). Per the germline V gene, CDR1 is KGHSH and CDR2 is LQKENI. Trimming removed 5 bases from V and 4 bases from J, with 17 bases in between. The CDR3 is 15 residues long. CDR3 sequence: CASSSRGRQTYGYTF. CDR3 DNA sequence: TGTGCCAGCTCATCGCGGGGAAGACAGACCTATGGCTACACCTTC.

The rearrangement uses TRBV5-4 and TRBJ1-2; D remains ambiguous. This CDR3 comprises 14 residues. Trimming left V 4 bases short and J 0 bases short, with 10 bases between. Germline lookup yields CDR1 SGHNT and CDR2 YYREEE (reference sequence). The CDR3 loop reads CASSQDGANYGYTF. In nucleotides, the CDR3 is TGTGCCAGCAGCCAAGATGGAGCTAACTATGGCTACACCTTC.

This clone was picked up one time. The chain is built from TRBV11-2 and TRBJ1-4, with D hard to call. CDR3 length: 12 amino acids. Trimming removed 5 bases from V and 8 bases from J, with 9 bases in between. The V gene's germline CDR1 is SGHAT and CDR2 FQNNGV. CDR3 DNA sequence: TGTGCCAGCAGCCCCGCCCGAGAAAAACTGTTTTTT. As protein: CASSPAREKLFF.

The gene calls are TRBV18 and TRBJ2-1; TRBD1 agrees at 8 bases. Germline V lookup: CDR1 KGHSH, CDR2 LQKENI. The CDR3 consists of 16 residues. J gave up 9 bases and V 3 bases, and 13 bases lay outside the gene matches. The CDR3 DNA reads TGTGCCAGCTCACCGCAACAGGGGGGCCGTTTTGGTGAGCAGTTCTTC. It translates to CASSPQQGGRFGEQFF.

Of note for this clone: An end of the junction does not agree with germline; a read error may underlie this. The CDR3 DNA is TGTGCCAGCGGCAGGAAACTAGCGGTTGAGGAGTTCTTC. Translated, it gives CASGRKLAVEEFF. This chain connects TRBV7-9 to TRBJ2-1; 8 bases line up with TRBD2. Germline V gene sequence: CDR1 SEHNR, CDR2 FQNEAQ (reference sequence). CDR3 length: 13 amino acids.

The J gene is TRBJ1-4, the V gene TRBV4-1; 9 bases are a match to TRBD1. Losses at the gene ends were 0 bases for V and 7 bases for J; bases not matched to a gene: 9. Germline V gene data show CDR1 as MGHRA and CDR2 as YSYEKL. The CDR3 has 17 residues. The CDR3 is CASSQDQGTGKSEKLFF. In DNA, the CDR3 is TGCGCCAGCAGCCAAGATCAGGGGACAGGGAAAAGTGAAAAACTGTTTTTT.

V is TRBV4-2 and J is TRBJ2-7, with TRBD1 identical over 8 bases. The germline CDR1 and CDR2 sequences are LGHNA and YNFKEQ. This CDR3 has 17 amino acids. Germline trimming cut 1 base from V and 2 bases from J; bases unmatched to any gene: 10. The CDR3 sequence is CASSQVGRTGSAYEQYF. CDR3 bases: TGTGCCAGCAGCCAAGTCGGCCGGACAGGGAGCGCCTACGAGCAGTACTTC.

This clone was seen a handful of times. This rearrangement joins TRBV10-3 to TRBJ1-1, with D perhaps matching TRBD1 (6 bases). Deletions cut 4 bases from V and 1 base from J, with 7 bases between. The CDR3 has 13 amino acids. The germline V gene has CDR1 ENHRY and CDR2 SYGVKD. The CDR3 sequence is CAISATGNTEAFF. CDR3 sequence (DNA): TGTGCCATCAGTGCGACAGGGAACACTGAAGCTTTCTTT.